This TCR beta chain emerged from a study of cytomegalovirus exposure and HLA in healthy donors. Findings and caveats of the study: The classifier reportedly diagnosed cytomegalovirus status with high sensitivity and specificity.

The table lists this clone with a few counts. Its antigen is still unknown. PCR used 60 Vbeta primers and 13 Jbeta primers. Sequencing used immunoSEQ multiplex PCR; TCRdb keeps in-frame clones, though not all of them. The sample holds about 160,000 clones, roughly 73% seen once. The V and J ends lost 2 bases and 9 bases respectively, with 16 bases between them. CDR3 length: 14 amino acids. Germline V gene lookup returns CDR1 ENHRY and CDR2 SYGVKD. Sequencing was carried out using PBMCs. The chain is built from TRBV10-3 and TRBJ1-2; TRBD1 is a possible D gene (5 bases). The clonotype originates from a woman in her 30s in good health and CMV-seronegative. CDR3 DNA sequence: TGTGCCATCAGTGAGACGGATGGGGGGTTAAGCTACACCTTC. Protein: CAISETDGGLSYTF.